The rows below give T cell receptor beta chains drawn from one sample of a study of blood T cell repertoires in COVID-19. Here immunoSEQ multiplex PCR was the method, and the copy in TCRdb shows in-frame clones only, minus some. The sample contains about 55,000 clones, roughly 80% of which appear only once. The sample was peripheral blood. All receptors derive from a human donor in a cohort sampled during active or convalescent COVID-19. Each CDR3 is given with its conserved first and last residue. The D gene is left open where the match is weak. Rows may omit the clone size; those that give it use once, few, many or a size class.

clone_size,d_call,v_call,j_call,cdr3_aa,cdr3_nt
.,TRBD1,TRBV24-1,TRBJ1-2,CATSDGQGGGGYTF,TGTGCCACCAGTGATGGACAGGGGGGCGGTGGCTACACCTTC
.,TRBD2,TRBV9,TRBJ2-2,CASSADGGARTGELFF,TGTGCCAGCAGCGCGGACGGGGGGGCCCGAACCGGGGAGCTGTTTTTT
.,TRBD1,TRBV5-8,TRBJ1-4,CASSVDREFEKLFF,TGTGCCAGCAGCGTGGACAGGGAGTTTGAAAAACTGTTTTTT
few,.,TRBV7-9,TRBJ1-2,CASSLVQGLAGYTF,TGTGCCAGCAGCTTGGTGCAGGGTTTGGCTGGCTACACCTTC
.,.,TRBV6-2/TRBV6-3,TRBJ1-2,CASSSDGVRGYTF,TGTGCCAGCAGTTCCGACGGGGTTAGGGGCTACACCTTC
once,.,TRBV7-3,TRBJ2-1,CASSSQGGGEQFF,TGTGCCAGCAGTTCCCAGGGGGGCGGTGAGCAGTTCTTC
.,TRBD2,TRBV4-3,TRBJ2-3,CASSQEVSGGYSSTDTQYF,TGCGCCAGCAGCCAAGAGGTTAGCGGGGGGTATTCTAGCACAGATACGCAGTATTTT
.,.,TRBV2,TRBJ2-1,CASSGSGYNEQFF,TGTGCCAGCAGTGGTTCGGGCTACAATGAGCAGTTCTTC
.,.,TRBV3-1/TRBV3-2,TRBJ2-3,CASSHRRADTQYF,TGTGCCAGCAGCCATCGTCGCGCAGATACGCAGTATTTT
.,.,TRBV27,TRBJ1-6,CASSLATGLNSPLHF,TGTGCCAGCAGTTTAGCCACAGGTCTTAATTCACCCCTCCACTTT
.,.,TRBV27,TRBJ1-2,CASSSSGVGYTF,TGTGCCAGCAGCAGCTCAGGGGTTGGCTACACCTTC
.,TRBD1,TRBV30,TRBJ1-6,CAWNRQGNSPLHF,TGTGCCTGGAACCGACAGGGGAATTCACCCCTCCACTTT
.,TRBD1,TRBV7-2,TRBJ1-1,CASRPGTGNTEAFF,TGTGCCAGCAGGCCCGGGACAGGGAACACTGAAGCTTTCTTT
.,TRBD2,TRBV4-1,TRBJ2-2,CASSQEAGGYTGELFF,TGCGCCAGCAGCCAAGAGGCGGGGGGGTACACCGGGGAGCTGTTTTTT
.,TRBD1,TRBV5-8,TRBJ2-3,CASSFTGGPDTQYF,TGTGCCAGCAGTTTTACAGGGGGCCCAGATACGCAGTATTTT
few,TRBD1,TRBV15,TRBJ2-7,CATSRGGTGSYEQYF,TGTGCCACCAGCAGGGGTGGGACAGGTTCCTACGAGCAGTACTTC
.,TRBD2,TRBV19,TRBJ2-1,CASSIDLAGGLNEQFF,TGTGCCAGTAGTATAGATCTAGCGGGGGGTTTAAATGAGCAGTTCTTC
.,.,TRBV7-7,TRBJ2-2,CASSPDRPDTGELFF,TGTGCTAGCAGCCCAGACAGGCCCGACACCGGGGAGCTGTTTTTT
.,.,TRBV15,TRBJ2-7,CATSSSLDSAYEQYF,TGTGCCACCAGCAGTAGTTTGGACTCGGCCTACGAGCAGTACTTC
.,TRBD2,TRBV6-6,TRBJ2-3,CASSRVAGGPDTQYF,TGTGCCAGCAGCCGGGTAGCGGGGGGGCCAGATACGCAGTATTTT
.,.,TRBV24-1,TRBJ1-4,CATKSTRGKEKLFF,TGTGCCACCAAGTCGACTCGGGGGAAGGAAAAACTGTTTTTT
.,.,TRBV27,TRBJ1-1,CASRPSPTLMNTEAFF,TGTGCCAGCAGACCAAGCCCCACTTTGATGAACACTGAAGCTTTCTTT
.,TRBD2,TRBV7-2,TRBJ2-1,CASSTGTSGPYNEQFF,TGTGCCAGCAGCACCGGGACTAGCGGGCCGTACAATGAGCAGTTCTTC
.,TRBD1,TRBV30,TRBJ1-6,CAWSPNPTGVSPLHF,TGTGCCTGGAGCCCTAATCCGACAGGGGTCTCACCCCTCCACTTT
few,.,TRBV7-2,TRBJ2-1,CASSLSFGGNEQFF,TGTGCCAGCAGCTTATCCTTTGGGGGGAATGAGCAGTTCTTC
once,.,TRBV18,TRBJ2-2,CASSPNRVYVGELFF,TGTGCCAGCTCACCAAACAGGGTATATGTCGGGGAGCTGTTTTTT
.,TRBD1,TRBV4-2,TRBJ1-6,CASSPGQGANSPLHF,TGTGCCAGCAGCCCGGGACAGGGTGCTAATTCACCCCTCCACTTT
.,.,TRBV3-1/TRBV3-2,TRBJ1-2,CASSQVPGNYGYTF,TGTGCCAGCAGCCAAGTCCCGGGGAACTATGGCTACACCTTC
.,.,TRBV7-2,TRBJ2-3,CASSLPAGSTDTQYF,TGTGCCAGCAGCTTACCAGCGGGTAGCACAGATACGCAGTATTTT
.,.,TRBV3-1/TRBV3-2,TRBJ2-7,CASSRPASSVAYEQYF,TGTGCCAGCAGCCGGCCCGCTAGCAGTGTGGCCTACGAGCAGTACTTC
.,.,TRBV19,TRBJ1-1,CASSRGPGNTEAFF,TGTGCCAGTAGTAGGGGGCCAGGGAACACTGAAGCTTTCTTT
few,.,TRBV10-2,TRBJ1-3,CASSEGRGLPGNTIYF,TGCGCCAGCAGTGAAGGCAGGGGATTACCTGGAAACACCATATATTTT
.,.,TRBV2,TRBJ1-2,CASSEPRVYGYTF,TGTGCCAGCAGTGAACCCAGGGTCTATGGCTACACCTTC
.,.,TRBV6-1,TRBJ1-2,CASSEAGYRVHGYTF,TGTGCCAGCAGTGAAGCAGGTTACAGGGTACATGGCTACACCTTC
few,.,TRBV25-1,TRBJ1-5,CASPEAGVGQPQHF,TGTGCCAGCCCGGAGGCCGGGGTGGGTCAGCCCCAGCATTTT
.,TRBD1,TRBV6-5,TRBJ1-2,CASNPGQGGYYGYTF,TGTGCCAGCAATCCGGGACAGGGGGGGTACTATGGCTACACCTTC
.,.,TRBV10-3,TRBJ1-2,CAITGSDYGYTF,TGTGCCATCACCGGGAGCGACTATGGCTACACCTTC
.,TRBD1,TRBV7-6,TRBJ1-6,CASSLGQGDSPLHF,TGTGCCAGCAGCTTAGGGCAGGGGGATTCACCCCTCCACTTT